The next 16 T cell receptor beta chains were all read from a single sample in a study of CD8 T cells in ankylosing spondylitis. Via MiXCR, TCRdb re-called the 5' RACE reads, giving one row per CDR3 protein. The sample has 150,000 to 200,000 distinct CDR3 sequences, 10% to 15% seen once. The sequenced sample was blood, either unsorted or a sorted T cell fraction (not recorded which). These receptors all stem from a female donor with ankylosing spondylitis or in good health (not recorded which).

In this sample, this clonotype turned up many times. This chain uses TRBV5-1 with TRBJ2-2; D possibly matches TRBD1 or TRBD2 (5 bases each). The CDR3 runs to 15 residues. Trimming pared 0 bases from V and 4 bases from J, leaving 10 bases between. CDR1 is SGHRS and CDR2 is YFSETQ in the germline V gene. CDR3 nucleotide sequence: TGCGCCAGCAGCTTGGTTGGGGGAGTCACCGGGGAGCTGTTTTTT. It specifies CASSLVGGVTGELFF.

The table lists this clonotype with a few counts. The J gene is TRBJ1-5, the V gene TRBV12-3 or TRBV12-4; no firm D call. The CDR3 totals 15 residues. The V and J ends lost 1 base and 3 bases respectively, with 10 bases between them. The CDR3 region is CASSLVPGINQPQHF. The CDR3 nucleotides read TGTGCCAGCAGTTTAGTCCCCGGCATCAATCAGCCCCAGCATTTT.

At least ten counts were recorded for this clonotype. The chain employs TRBV5-6 and TRBJ1-1; 8 bases match TRBD1. V dropped 4 bases and J dropped 2; count of bases not matched to a gene: 7. This CDR3 has 15 residues. Looked up from germline, CDR1 is SGHDT and CDR2 is YYEEEE. CDR3 residues: CASSGQGKLNTEAFF. The CDR3 nucleotides are TGTGCCAGCAGCGGACAGGGTAAACTTAACACTGAAGCTTTCTTT.

Many counts were recorded for this clonotype. The chain has TRBV20-1 and TRBJ2-7; D remains ambiguous. The V gene lost 5 bases and the J gene lost 9 bases, with 14 bases spanning the gap. Germline values: CDR1 DFQATT, CDR2 SNEGSKA (reference sequence). This CDR3 has 11 residues. CDR3 nucleotides: TGCAGTGCTCCATGGTTGGGCCGGCAGTACTTC. Residues: CSAPWLGRQYF.

This chain connects TRBV28 to TRBJ1-5, with 9 bases that match TRBD1. Unmatched junction bases numbered 11, after V lost 6 bases and J lost 2 bases. The CDR3 has 17 amino acids. Germline V gene sequence: CDR1 MDHEN, CDR2 SYDVKM. The CDR3: CASSQTGGLFGNQPQHF. CDR3 nucleotide sequence: TGTGCCAGCAGCCAAACAGGGGGCCTATTCGGCAATCAGCCCCAGCATTTT.

This clonotype was seen repeatedly, ten times or more. J is TRBJ1-1 and V is TRBV6-2 or TRBV6-3, with D possibly matching TRBD1 (5 bases). This CDR3 has 10 amino acids. The ends were cut back, 8 bases at V and 10 bases at J, with 11 bases in the middle. Germline loops: CDR1 MNHEY, CDR2 SVGEGT. DNA of the CDR3: TGTGCCAGCCGGGGGAGGGCAGCTTTCTTT. Translation: CASRGRAAFF.

This chain joins TRBV12-3 or TRBV12-4 and TRBJ2-1; weak D call: TRBD2 (8 bases). Deletions cut 5 bases from V and 7 bases from J, with 15 bases between. The CDR3 spans 14 residues. The chain's CDR3 is CASSPVAGQNEQFF. DNA for the CDR3: TGTGCCAGCAGTCCCGTAGCGGGACAGAATGAGCAGTTCTTC.

The genes are TRBV20-1 and TRBJ2-3, with D hard to call. The CDR3 sequence is 14 residues long. V was shortened by 6 bases and J by 2 bases, with 15 bases between the two germline ends. CDR1 is DFQATT and CDR2 is SNEGSKA in the germline V gene (reference sequence). The CDR3 is CSAQDVTNTDTQYF. The CDR3 nucleotides read TGCAGTGCCCAGGACGTCACCAACACAGATACGCAGTATTTT.

The rearrangement links TRBV5-5 to TRBJ2-3, with a possible D match to TRBD1 (5 bases). The CDR3 has 15 residues. Trimming removed 4 bases at V and 2 bases at J, with 14 bases between. Germline CDR1 is SGHKS and CDR2 is YYEKEE (reference sequence). The CDR3 reads CASSIRQRNTDTQYF. As DNA, the CDR3 is TGTGCCAGCAGCATCCGACAGAGAAACACAGATACGCAGTATTTT.

This clonotype was detected many times. The chain links TRBV29-1 to TRBJ1-5; 7 nucleotides agree with TRBD1. The CDR3 runs 12 residues. Looked up from germline, CDR1 is SQVTM and CDR2 is ANQGSEA. Losses at the gene ends were 6 bases for V and 6 bases for J; bases not matched to a gene: 5. In nucleotides, the CDR3 is TGCAGCGTGGGGACAGAGGGTCAGCCCCAGCATTTT. As protein: CSVGTEGQPQHF.

This clonotype showed up just a few times. The rearrangement links TRBV3-1 to TRBJ2-7; 10 nucleotides align to TRBD1. Germline V gene sequence: CDR1 LGHDT, CDR2 YNNKEL (reference sequence). This CDR3 is 18 amino acids long. The junction had 13 bases not matched to a gene; V was cut back by 4 bases and J by 1 base. CDR3 nucleotides: TGTGCCAGCAGCCGGAGACAGGGGGCCAAAAGCTTATCCTACGAGCAGTACTTC. Its protein is CASSRRQGAKSLSYEQYF.

In its sample, this clonotype was seen many times. The gene calls are TRBV7-9 and TRBJ2-1; 9 nucleotides align to TRBD2. Trimming removed 6 bases from V and 1 base from J; junction bases left unmatched: 13. The CDR3 totals 18 residues. Germline CDR1 reads SEHNR; CDR2 reads FQNEAQ (reference sequence). The CDR3 nucleotides are TGTGCCAGCAGTCCCCCCTTAAGACTAGCGGAATCCTACAATGAGCAGTTCTTC. Translated, it gives CASSPPLRLAESYNEQFF.

This clonotype showed up many times. The J gene is TRBJ2-1, the V gene TRBV4-3; D gene ambiguous. The germline V gene has CDR1 LGHNA and CDR2 YSLEER. Trimming removed 0 bases from V and 14 bases from J, with 17 bases in between. The CDR3 has 14 residues. The CDR3 loop reads CASSQDLSAPREFF. CDR3 DNA sequence: TGCGCCAGCAGCCAAGATCTCTCTGCTCCCCGGGAGTTCTTC.

This clonotype was seen ten or more times. The chain links TRBV19 to TRBJ1-4; the D gene is possibly TRBD1 (5 bases). CDR1 LNHDA and CDR2 SQIVND come from the germline V gene (reference sequence). CDR3 length: 13 residues. Trimming cost V 3 bases and J 11 bases, with 13 bases left between them. The CDR3 DNA sequence: TGTGCCAGTAGTATGGGTAGGGGACTGAAACTGTTTTTT. Residues: CASSMGRGLKLFF.

This clonotype was seen repeatedly, ten times or more. This rearrangement joins TRBV20-1 to TRBJ2-7, with D perhaps assigned TRBD1 or TRBD2 (5 bases each). Trimming removed 3 bases from V and 4 bases from J, with 16 bases in between. Germline loops: CDR1 DFQATT, CDR2 SNEGSKA (reference sequence). The CDR3 has 14 residues. The CDR3 nucleotides are TGCAGTGCTAGCGGGACCGGTCTCGGGTACGAGCAGTACTTC. This translates into CSASGTGLGYEQYF.

This clonotype was detected many times. DNA of the CDR3: TGTGCCAGCAGCCACTTCGGGACTAGCGGCACCGGGGAGCTGTTTTTT. Its protein product is CASSHFGTSGTGELFF. The chain recombines TRBV12-3 or TRBV12-4 with TRBJ2-2, with 11 bases matching TRBD2. With 6 bases clipped from V and 4 bases from J, the junction kept 7 bases outside the gene matches. The CDR3 has 16 amino acids.